What follows are 8 T cell receptor beta chains derived from one specimen sequenced in a study of cytomegalovirus exposure and HLA in healthy donors. The PCR made use of 60 Vbeta and 13 Jbeta primers. Produced via immunoSEQ multiplex PCR; TCRdb's table is partial and in-frame only. Seen here are 95,000 or so clones, around 79% observed once, and the top ten hold 4.5% to 6%. The sequenced sample was PBMCs. The receptors come from a woman between 35 and 50 years old in good health and CMV-seronegative.

The rearrangement uses TRBV7-9 and TRBJ1-5; TRBD1 matches at 9 bases. Per germline, CDR1 SEHNR and CDR2 FQNEAQ (reference sequence). This CDR3 spans 13 amino acids. V was pared by 8 bases and J by 6 bases, with 5 bases of the junction left unmatched. The CDR3 coding sequence is TGTGCCAGCGGGACAGGGAATCGTCAGCCCCAGCATTTT. Translated: CASGTGNRQPQHF.

This clone was seen only a few times. The chain combines TRBV30 with TRBJ1-2; D is unclear. V gave up 5 bases and J gave up 8 bases, with 6 bases separating them. Germline assignment: CDR1 GTSNPN and CDR2 SVGIG (reference sequence). This CDR3 is built from 9 residues. CDR3 loop: CAWLEGYTF. The DNA of the CDR3 is TGTGCCTGGCTAGAGGGCTACACCTTC. Full variable domain (outside the CDR3, taken from reference TRBV30 and TRBJ1-2): SQTIHQWPATLVQPVGSPLSLECTVEGTSNPNLYWYRQAAGRGLQLLFYSVGIGQISSEVPQNLSASRPQDRQFILSSKKLLLSDSGFYLCAWLEGYTFGSGTRLTVV.

This clone was counted once. V gene TRBV19 combines with J gene TRBJ2-2; TRBD1 matches at 7 bases. With 6 bases clipped from V and 3 bases from J, the junction kept 4 bases outside the gene matches. The CDR3 has 14 amino acids. Germline V CDR1 and CDR2: LNHDA, SQIVND (reference sequence). This CDR3 is CASREGAHTGELFF. The CDR3 DNA reads TGTGCCAGTAGAGAGGGGGCTCACACCGGGGAGCTGTTTTTT. The full variable domain, in which reference TRBV19 and TRBJ2-2 provide the parts outside the CDR3, is DGGITQSPKYLFRKEGQNVTLSCEQNLNHDAMYWYRQDPGQGLRLIYYSQIVNDFQKGDIAEGYSVSREKKESFPLTVTSAQKNPTAFYLCASREGAHTGELFFGEGSRLTVL.

As DNA, the CDR3 is TGTGCCAGCAGCGTAAACCGGGGACTCGTTAGCACAGATACGCAGTATTTT. Protein: CASSVNRGLVSTDTQYF. V gene TRBV9 combines with J gene TRBJ2-3, with a tentative D call TRBD2 (6 bases). Trimming removed 1 base from V and 0 bases from J, with 15 bases in between. This CDR3 spans 17 amino acids. The V gene's germline CDR1 is SGDLS and CDR2 YYNGEE.

This chain joins TRBV25-1 and TRBJ1-1; 8 positions agree with TRBD1. The CDR3 extends over 13 amino acids. The V gene end was trimmed by 7 bases and the J gene end by 3 bases; junction bases not matched to a gene: 4. Germline assignment: CDR1 MGHDK and CDR2 SYGVNS. The CDR3 DNA is TGTGCCAGCAAGGAGACAGGGGACACTGAAGCTTTCTTT. It translates to CASKETGDTEAFF.

This clone was detected only a few times. Sequence at one end of the junction differs from germline and may be a read error. The rearrangement links TRBV7-7 to TRBJ2-1; 8 positions match TRBD2. CDR1 is SSHAT, CDR2 FNYEAQ, per germline (reference sequence). This CDR3 has 15 amino acids. The CDR3 spells CASSLGTSSYNEQFF. The CDR3 coding sequence is TGTGCTAGCAGCTTAGGGACTAGCTCCTACAATGAGCAGTTCTTC. The entire variable domain, with the rest obtained from reference TRBV7-7 and TRBJ2-1, is as follows: GAGVSQSPRYKVTKRGQDVTLRCDPISSHATLYWYQQALGQGPEFLTYFNYEAQPDKSGLPSDRFSAERPEGSISTLTIQRTEQRDSAMYRCASSLGTSSYNEQFFGPGTRLTVL.

The chain uses TRBV30 and TRBJ2-1, with D tentatively TRBD1 (6 bases). Germline V CDR1 and CDR2: GTSNPN, SVGIG (reference sequence). V shed 0 bases and J shed 8 bases, with 26 bases lying between them. The CDR3 sequence is 18 residues long. In DNA, the CDR3 is TGTGCCTGGAGTGTTAGCAGGGGTGAGGTCAATCAGCTAGATGAGCAGTTCTTC. Translated: CAWSVSRGEVNQLDEQFF.

The CDR3 spells CASSLGWLAGGNEQFF. The CDR3, as DNA: TGCGCCAGCAGCTTGGGGTGGCTAGCGGGGGGTAATGAGCAGTTCTTC. The chain is built from TRBV5-1 and TRBJ2-1; 11 nucleotides match TRBD2. CDR1 SGHRS and CDR2 YFSETQ come from the germline V gene. CDR3 length: 16 amino acids. V lost 0 bases and J lost 7; bases outside the gene matches: 6.